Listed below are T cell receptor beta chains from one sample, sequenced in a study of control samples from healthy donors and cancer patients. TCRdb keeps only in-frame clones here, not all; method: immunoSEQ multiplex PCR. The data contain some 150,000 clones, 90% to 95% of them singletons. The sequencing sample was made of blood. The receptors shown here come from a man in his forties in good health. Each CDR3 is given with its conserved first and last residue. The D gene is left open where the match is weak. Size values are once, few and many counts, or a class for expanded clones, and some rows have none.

cdr3_aa: CASSVGGGLDTQYF
cdr3_nt: TGTGCCAGCAGCGTAGGAGGGGGCCTCGATACGCAGTATTTT
v_call: TRBV9
d_call: TRBD1
j_call: TRBJ2-3
clone_size: .

cdr3_aa: CASSSGTGGYNEQFF
cdr3_nt: TGTGCCAGCAGTTCGGGGACAGGGGGGTACAATGAGCAGTTCTTC
v_call: TRBV27
d_call: TRBD1
j_call: TRBJ2-1
clone_size: .

cdr3_aa: CATSDVRTARNTGELFF
cdr3_nt: TGTGCCACCAGTGATGTACGCACGGCGCGGAACACCGGGGAGCTGTTTTTT
v_call: TRBV24-1
d_call: .
j_call: TRBJ2-2
clone_size: once

cdr3_aa: CASSRLDRDSEAFF
cdr3_nt: TGCGCCAGCAGCCGACTCGACAGAGACTCTGAAGCTTTCTTT
v_call: TRBV4-3
d_call: .
j_call: TRBJ1-1
clone_size: .

cdr3_aa: CASSLGGGNQPQHF
cdr3_nt: TGTGCCAGCAGTTTAGGCGGCGGCAATCAGCCCCAGCATTTT
v_call: TRBV28
d_call: .
j_call: TRBJ1-5
clone_size: .

cdr3_aa: CASSSTRTSKEIRTGELFF
cdr3_nt: TGTGCCAGCAGTTCAACCCGAACCTCAAAGGAAATTAGGACCGGGGAGCTGTTTTTT
v_call: TRBV27
d_call: .
j_call: TRBJ2-2
clone_size: .

cdr3_aa: CASSLVKGKGSGNTIYF
cdr3_nt: TGTGCCAGCAGCTTGGTGAAGGGTAAGGGTTCTGGAAACACCATATATTTT
v_call: TRBV5-6
d_call: .
j_call: TRBJ1-3
clone_size: .

cdr3_aa: CATSLNGGYTF
cdr3_nt: TGTGCCACCAGTCTTAACGGGGGCTACACCTTC
v_call: TRBV24-1
d_call: .
j_call: TRBJ1-2
clone_size: once

cdr3_aa: CASSPIGTGVAGNTIYF
cdr3_nt: TGTGCCAGCAGTCCCATCGGGACGGGAGTGGCGGGAAACACCATATATTTT
v_call: TRBV2
d_call: .
j_call: TRBJ1-3
clone_size: .

cdr3_aa: CASSLPTRRLQGGTYEQYF
cdr3_nt: TGTGCCAGCAGCTTACCGACCCGTCGACTTCAGGGGGGGACCTACGAGCAGTACTTC
v_call: TRBV7-9
d_call: .
j_call: TRBJ2-7
clone_size: .

cdr3_aa: CASTADRVNTGELFF
cdr3_nt: TGTGCCAGCACCGCGGACAGGGTTAACACCGGGGAGCTGTTTTTT
v_call: TRBV2
d_call: TRBD1
j_call: TRBJ2-2
clone_size: .

cdr3_aa: CASSNWTGQTYGYTF
cdr3_nt: TGTGCCAGCAGTAATTGGACAGGGCAGACCTATGGCTACACCTTC
v_call: TRBV28
d_call: TRBD1
j_call: TRBJ1-2
clone_size: .

cdr3_aa: CASSVGGLDSPLHF
cdr3_nt: TGTGCCAGCAGCGTGGGGGGGTTGGATTCACCCCTCCACTTT
v_call: TRBV9
d_call: .
j_call: TRBJ1-6
clone_size: .

cdr3_aa: CASSPDRSYGYTF
cdr3_nt: TGTGCCAGCAGCCCCGACAGGAGCTATGGCTACACCTTC
v_call: TRBV3-1/TRBV3-2
d_call: .
j_call: TRBJ1-2
clone_size: .

cdr3_aa: CSVEDSDEQYF
cdr3_nt: TGCAGCGTTGAAGATTCGGACGAGCAGTACTTC
v_call: TRBV29-1
d_call: .
j_call: TRBJ2-7
clone_size: .

cdr3_aa: CASSLAGRHGYTF
cdr3_nt: TGTGCCAGCAGTCTGGCGGGGCGGCATGGCTACACCTTC
v_call: TRBV12-3/TRBV12-4
d_call: .
j_call: TRBJ1-2
clone_size: .

cdr3_aa: CASSSWTGGSYEQYF
cdr3_nt: TGTGCCAGCAGTTCCTGGACAGGGGGCTCCTACGAGCAGTACTTC
v_call: TRBV6-2/TRBV6-3
d_call: TRBD1
j_call: TRBJ2-7
clone_size: .

cdr3_aa: CASSFPSQPQHF
cdr3_nt: TGTGCCAGCAGCTTCCCCAGTCAGCCCCAGCATTTT
v_call: TRBV7-9
d_call: .
j_call: TRBJ1-5
clone_size: .

cdr3_aa: CASSSRGLWNSPLHF
cdr3_nt: TGTGCCAGCAGCTCGAGGGGCCTCTGGAATTCACCCCTCCACTTT
v_call: TRBV11-2
d_call: .
j_call: TRBJ1-6
clone_size: .

cdr3_aa: CASSQDHRVGNTIYF
cdr3_nt: TGCGCCAGCAGCCAAGATCACAGGGTCGGAAACACCATATATTTT
v_call: TRBV4-3
d_call: .
j_call: TRBJ1-3
clone_size: .

cdr3_aa: CASSLVGGTDIQYF
cdr3_nt: TGCGCCAGCAGCTTGGTTGGGGGCACGGACATTCAGTACTTC
v_call: TRBV5-1
d_call: .
j_call: TRBJ2-4
clone_size: .

cdr3_aa: CASSSARDNEQFF
cdr3_nt: TGCGCCAGCAGTTCAGCTAGGGACAATGAGCAGTTCTTC
v_call: TRBV10-1
d_call: .
j_call: TRBJ2-1
clone_size: once

cdr3_aa: CASSRQGLDEKLFF
cdr3_nt: TGCGCCAGCAGCCGACAGGGGTTAGATGAAAAACTGTTTTTT
v_call: TRBV5-1
d_call: TRBD1
j_call: TRBJ1-4
clone_size: .

cdr3_aa: CASSFLAGNNEQFF
cdr3_nt: TGTGCCAGCAGCTTCCTAGCGGGAAACAATGAGCAGTTCTTC
v_call: TRBV9
d_call: TRBD2
j_call: TRBJ2-1
clone_size: .

cdr3_aa: CASSGGFQETQYF
cdr3_nt: TGTGCCAGCAGCGGTGGCTTCCAAGAGACCCAGTACTTC
v_call: TRBV7-2
d_call: .
j_call: TRBJ2-5
clone_size: .

cdr3_aa: CASRGQGEGQPQHF
cdr3_nt: TGTGCCAGCAGAGGACAGGGGGAAGGCCAGCCCCAGCATTTT
v_call: TRBV6-5
d_call: TRBD1
j_call: TRBJ1-5
clone_size: .

cdr3_aa: CASSSGTGNTGELFF
cdr3_nt: TGTGCCAGCTCATCCGGGACAGGGAACACCGGGGAGCTGTTTTTT
v_call: TRBV18
d_call: TRBD1
j_call: TRBJ2-2
clone_size: .

cdr3_aa: CASSRGDPNTGELFF
cdr3_nt: TGTGCCAGCAGCCGGGGGGATCCGAACACCGGGGAGCTGTTTTTT
v_call: TRBV9
d_call: TRBD2
j_call: TRBJ2-2
clone_size: .

cdr3_aa: CASSPRQAPAGAFYNEQFF
cdr3_nt: TGCGCCAGCAGCCCTAGACAGGCTCCCGCAGGGGCTTTTTACAATGAGCAGTTCTTC
v_call: TRBV4-1
d_call: .
j_call: TRBJ2-1
clone_size: .

cdr3_aa: CATSGISPTGDYGYTF
cdr3_nt: TGTGCCACCAGTGGAATTTCGCCCACAGGGGACTATGGCTACACCTTC
v_call: TRBV24-1
d_call: TRBD1
j_call: TRBJ1-2
clone_size: .

cdr3_aa: CATRPGQGTTGELFF
cdr3_nt: TGTGCCACCAGGCCGGGACAGGGGACCACCGGGGAGCTGTTTTTT
v_call: TRBV24-1
d_call: TRBD1
j_call: TRBJ2-2
clone_size: once

cdr3_aa: CASSLLGGAPETQYF
cdr3_nt: TGTGCCAGCAGCTTGCTCGGGGGAGCCCCAGAGACCCAGTACTTC
v_call: TRBV7-9
d_call: .
j_call: TRBJ2-5
clone_size: .

cdr3_aa: CASSFVAGDSPLHF
cdr3_nt: TGTGCCAGCAGCTTTGTTGCAGGAGATTCACCCCTCCACTTT
v_call: TRBV7-9
d_call: .
j_call: TRBJ1-6
clone_size: .

cdr3_aa: CASSPGLAGYHNEQFF
cdr3_nt: TGTGCCAGCAGCCCGGGACTAGCGGGGTACCACAATGAGCAGTTCTTC
v_call: TRBV7-6
d_call: TRBD2
j_call: TRBJ2-1
clone_size: .

cdr3_aa: CASSLAGHTEAFF
cdr3_nt: TGTGCCAGCAGTTTAGCTGGGCACACTGAAGCTTTCTTT
v_call: TRBV12-3/TRBV12-4
d_call: .
j_call: TRBJ1-1
clone_size: .

cdr3_aa: CASSLFFSGSYEQYF
cdr3_nt: TGCGCCAGCAGCTTGTTTTTCTCAGGGTCCTACGAGCAGTACTTC
v_call: TRBV5-1
d_call: .
j_call: TRBJ2-7
clone_size: .

cdr3_aa: CASGAGSSTDTQYF
cdr3_nt: TGTGCCAGCGGAGCGGGGTCTAGCACAGATACGCAGTATTTT
v_call: TRBV6-4
d_call: TRBD2
j_call: TRBJ2-3
clone_size: .

cdr3_aa: CSASSSGNTIYF
cdr3_nt: TGCAGTGCTAGTTCATCTGGAAACACCATATATTTT
v_call: TRBV20-1
d_call: .
j_call: TRBJ1-3
clone_size: .

cdr3_aa: CASSLGASGRAYPYEQYF
cdr3_nt: TGCGCCAGCAGCTTGGGTGCTAGCGGGAGGGCTTATCCCTACGAGCAGTACTTC
v_call: TRBV5-1
d_call: TRBD2
j_call: TRBJ2-7
clone_size: .

cdr3_aa: CASSLGRSSYEQYF
cdr3_nt: TGCGCCAGCAGCTTGGGTCGGAGCTCCTACGAGCAGTACTTC
v_call: TRBV5-1
d_call: .
j_call: TRBJ2-7
clone_size: once

cdr3_aa: CASSSTGSGNQPQHF
cdr3_nt: TGTGCCAGCAGTTCGACAGGGAGCGGCAATCAGCCCCAGCATTTT
v_call: TRBV27
d_call: TRBD1
j_call: TRBJ1-5
clone_size: few

cdr3_aa: CASSFRGTGNNEQFF
cdr3_nt: TGTGCCAGCAGCTTCCGCGGGACAGGTAACAATGAGCAGTTCTTC
v_call: TRBV5-6
d_call: TRBD1
j_call: TRBJ2-1
clone_size: .

cdr3_aa: CASSFTGGQPETGYTF
cdr3_nt: TGCGCCAGCAGCTTTACGGGAGGACAACCAGAGACCGGCTACACCTTC
v_call: TRBV5-1
d_call: .
j_call: TRBJ1-2
clone_size: .

cdr3_aa: CASSHQAGNQPQHF
cdr3_nt: TGTGCCAGCAGCCACCAGGCAGGGAATCAGCCCCAGCATTTT
v_call: TRBV3-1/TRBV3-2
d_call: .
j_call: TRBJ1-5
clone_size: .